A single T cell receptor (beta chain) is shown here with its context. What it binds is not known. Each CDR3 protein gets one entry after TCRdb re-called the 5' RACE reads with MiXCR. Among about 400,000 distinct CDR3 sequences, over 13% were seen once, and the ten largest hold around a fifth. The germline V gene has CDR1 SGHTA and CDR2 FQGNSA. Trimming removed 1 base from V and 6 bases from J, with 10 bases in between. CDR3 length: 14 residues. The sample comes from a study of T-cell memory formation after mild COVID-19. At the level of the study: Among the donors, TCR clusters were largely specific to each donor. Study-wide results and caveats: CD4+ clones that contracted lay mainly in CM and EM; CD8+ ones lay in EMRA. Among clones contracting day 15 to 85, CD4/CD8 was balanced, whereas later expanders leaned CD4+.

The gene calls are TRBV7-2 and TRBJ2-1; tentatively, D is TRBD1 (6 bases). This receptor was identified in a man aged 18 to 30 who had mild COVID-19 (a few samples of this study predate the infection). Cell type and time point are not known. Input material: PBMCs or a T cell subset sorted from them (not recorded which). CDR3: CASSLGQDFNEQFF. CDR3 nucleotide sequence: TGTGCCAGCAGCTTAGGACAGGACTTCAATGAGCAGTTCTTC.